A single sample gave rise to the 25 T cell receptor beta chains below, sequenced in a study of OX40 agonist ivuxolimab in advanced cancers. Method: immunoSEQ multiplex PCR; TCRdb's copy keeps in-frame clones and lacks some. This table has 36,000 or so clones, approximately 79% appearing once. Here the sequenced sample was CD4+ or CD8+ T cells sorted from blood, taken in a trial of the OX40 agonist ivuxolimab. Receptors were obtained from an adult with an advanced solid tumor such as melanoma, head and neck, liver or kidney cancer.

The rearrangement uses TRBV4-1 and TRBJ1-6; D possibly corresponds to TRBD1 (6 bases). This CDR3 contains 18 residues. Trimming removed 1 base at V and 9 bases at J, with 22 bases between. Per the germline V gene, CDR1 is MGHRA and CDR2 is YSYEKL. CDR3 in DNA: TGCGCCAGCAGCCAAGGGGGAGGGGGGGGTGAGGTTAGTTCACCCCTCCACTTT. Protein: CASSQGGGGGEVSSPLHF.

This clone showed up just a few times. The chain joins TRBV30 to TRBJ1-5; D perhaps matches TRBD1 (5 bases). Germline CDR1 GTSNPN, CDR2 SVGIG (reference sequence). CDR3 length: 16 amino acids. V was clipped by 2 bases and J by 0 bases, with 14 bases between them. The CDR3 DNA sequence: TGTGCCTGGAGTCCCGACGGGACCCTTAGCAATCAGCCCCAGCATTTT. This encodes CAWSPDGTLSNQPQHF.

The chain combines TRBV10-3 with TRBJ1-1; D not resolved. Germline V gene sequence: CDR1 ENHRY, CDR2 SYGVKD. This CDR3 is 14 amino acids long. The V gene lost 0 bases and the J gene lost 3 bases, with 8 bases spanning the gap. CDR3 residues: CAISESGTDTEAFF. The CDR3, as DNA: TGTGCCATCAGTGAGTCTGGAACGGACACTGAAGCTTTCTTT.

CDR3 residues: CAWSKARIREKLFF. The CDR3 region has the DNA TGTGCCTGGAGTAAGGCCCGGATAAGAGAAAAACTGTTTTTT. The chain employs TRBV30 and TRBJ1-4; no reliable D call. This CDR3 has 14 residues. V gave up 2 bases and J gave up 8 bases, with 15 bases separating them. From germline, CDR1 is GTSNPN and CDR2 SVGIG (reference sequence).

V is TRBV30 and J is TRBJ2-7; D remains ambiguous. This CDR3 contains 12 residues. Germline CDR1 reads GTSNPN; CDR2 reads SVGIG (reference sequence). Trimming left V 2 bases short and J 4 bases short, with 9 bases between. This CDR3 is CAWSQWGYEQYF. Here the CDR3 DNA reads TGTGCCTGGAGTCAGTGGGGTTACGAGCAGTACTTC.

Notes on this clone: Compared with germline, one end of the junction differs, possibly owing to a read error. The rearrangement joins TRBV6-1 to TRBJ2-7; 7 nucleotides match TRBD1. Germline values: CDR1 MNHNS, CDR2 SASEGT. The CDR3 contains 14 residues. The CDR3 DNA sequence: TGTGCCAGCAGCGACGGACAGGTCGGGCCTAGTGTCGGGTTC. Its translation: CASSDGQVGPSVGF.

The V and J genes are TRBV2 and TRBJ2-5, with D unclear. The J call could be wrong; TRBJ2-7 is a better fit for the DNA end. CDR1 is SNHLY, CDR2 FYNNEI, per germline. CDR3 length: 11 residues. CDR3 amino acids: CASSVAYEQYF. The CDR3 coding sequence is TGTGCCAGCAGTGTAGCTTACGAGCAGTACTTC.

The gene calls are TRBV19 and TRBJ2-7, with D perhaps matching TRBD1 or TRBD2 (7 bases each). The germline V gene has CDR1 LNHDA and CDR2 SQIVND (reference sequence). This CDR3 contains 14 residues. V was pared by 5 bases and J by 5 bases, with 16 bases between. CDR3 DNA sequence: TGTGCCAGTAGTCTGACAGGGACTACCGACGAGCAGTACTTC. Translated, it gives CASSLTGTTDEQYF.

The chain employs TRBV5-4 and TRBJ2-1; a possible D gene is TRBD1 (7 bases). The CDR3 is made up of 14 amino acids. V was shortened by 0 bases and J by 6 bases, with 10 bases between the two germline ends. Germline values: CDR1 SGHNT, CDR2 YYREEE (reference sequence). The CDR3 here is CASSLAGGGNEQFF. DNA for the CDR3: TGTGCCAGCAGCTTGGCAGGGGGAGGCAATGAGCAGTTCTTC.

The J gene is TRBJ2-7, the V gene TRBV18; 7 bases agree with TRBD1. The J segment lost 7 bases and the V segment lost 3 bases, leaving 9 bases of the junction unmatched. This CDR3 is 14 amino acids long. Germline V gene sequence: CDR1 KGHSH, CDR2 LQKENI. CDR3 protein: CASSPPGQVFEQYF. For the CDR3, the DNA is TGTGCCAGCTCACCCCCCGGACAGGTTTTTGAGCAGTACTTC.

This chain uses TRBV11-2 with TRBJ2-7, with a tentative D call TRBD1 (6 bases). The V and J ends lost 1 base and 6 bases respectively, with 16 bases between them. The CDR3 runs to 15 residues. Per germline, CDR1 SGHAT and CDR2 FQNNGV. The CDR3 nucleotides read TGTGCCAGCAGCTTAGCTCCCCAACAGGGCGGCGAGCAGTACTTC. It encodes CASSLAPQQGGEQYF. The whole variable domain, remainder taken from reference TRBV11-2 and TRBJ2-7, is EAGVAQSPRYKIIEKRQSVAFWCNPISGHATLYWYQQILGQGPKLLIQFQNNGVVDDSQLPKDRFSAERLKGVDSTLKIQPAKLEDSAVYLCASSLAPQQGGEQYFGPGTRLTVT.

The chain links TRBV7-6 to TRBJ2-5, with a possible D match to TRBD1 (5 bases). The DNA end is a closer match to TRBJ2-7, so the J assignment may be wrong. Germline-derived CDR1 and CDR2 are SGHVS and FNYEAQ. The CDR3 has 13 amino acids. For the CDR3, the DNA is TGTGCCAGCAGCCCAGGGATCTCCTACGAGCAGTACTTC. It codes for CASSPGISYEQYF.

Remarks on this clone: This same CDR3 is encoded by further DNA sequences in the sample. The chain employs TRBV7-9 and TRBJ1-2; D may be TRBD1 (5 bases). Between the trimmed V and J ends, which lost 4 bases and 3 bases, there was a span of 9 bases. The CDR3 runs 13 residues. CDR1 and CDR2 from the germline V gene are SEHNR and FQNEAQ (reference sequence). The CDR3, as DNA: TGTGCCAGCAGCTCTTGGGGGGACTATGGCTACACCTTC. Translation: CASSSWGDYGYTF.

The chain has TRBV19 and TRBJ1-3; no clear D gene. CDR1 and CDR2 (germline): LNHDA, SQIVND (reference sequence). Between the trimmed V and J ends, which lost 3 bases and 0 bases, there was a span of 6 bases. The length of the CDR3 is 14 residues. The CDR3 coding sequence is TGTGCCAGTAGTATTGGTGCCTCTGGAAACACCATATATTTT. Encoded protein: CASSIGASGNTIYF.

This clone was recorded a few times. The chain combines TRBV4-1 with TRBJ1-6, with a weak D call TRBD1 (5 bases). CDR3 length equals 14 residues. V lost 1 base and J lost 14, with 15 bases in between. Germline CDR1 and CDR2: MGHRA and YSYEKL. The CDR3 here is CASSQGDGGRTLHF. The CDR3 DNA follows: TGCGCCAGCAGCCAAGGCGATGGGGGAAGGACCCTCCACTTT.

The rearrangement joins TRBV2 to TRBJ2-5; D is unclear. The germline V gene has CDR1 SNHLY and CDR2 FYNNEI. Trimming stripped 5 bases from V and 0 bases from J, with 4 bases between. This CDR3 has 12 residues. The CDR3 coding sequence is TGTGCCAGCAGTCCGTACCAAGAGACCCAGTACTTC. Translated: CASSPYQETQYF.

CDR3 in amino acids: CASSWETGAGGELFF. In nucleotides, the CDR3 is TGTGCCAGCAGTTGGGAGACAGGGGCAGGGGGGGAGCTGTTTTTT. The chain links TRBV7-8 to TRBJ2-2; 8 bases align to TRBD1. Germline V gene data show CDR1 as SGHVS and CDR2 as FQNEAQ. V was pared by 6 bases and J by 8 bases, with 11 bases of the junction left unmatched. The CDR3 is 15 amino acids.

This clone was observed once. The chain employs TRBV4-1 and TRBJ1-1; D perhaps matches TRBD1 (6 bases). Germline V gene sequence: CDR1 MGHRA, CDR2 YSYEKL. Between the trimmed V and J ends, which lost 3 bases and 0 bases, there was a span of 17 bases. The CDR3 is 17 amino acids. CDR3 DNA: TGCGCCAGCAGCCATCCAGTAGTGCGGGGGCTGAACACTGAAGCTTTCTTT. It codes for CASSHPVVRGLNTEAFF.

This sequence joins TRBV10-1 and TRBJ2-3, with TRBD2 identical over 12 bases. V dropped 5 bases and J dropped 0; count of bases not matched to a gene: 3. There are 16 residues in the CDR3. Germline values: CDR1 WNHNN, CDR2 SYGVQD (reference sequence). This CDR3 is CASSPLAGGSTDTQYF. For the CDR3, the DNA is TGCGCCAGCAGTCCCCTAGCGGGGGGGAGCACAGATACGCAGTATTTT.

The V gene is TRBV7-9, the J gene TRBJ2-7; TRBD2 is a possible D gene (6 bases). CDR3 length: 15 residues. CDR1 is SEHNR, CDR2 FQNEAQ, per germline (reference sequence). Trimming stripped 3 bases from V and 2 bases from J, with 14 bases between. The CDR3 region has the DNA TGTGCCAGCAGCTTCGGTCCGGGGGTAACCTACGAGCAGTACTTC. This translates into CASSFGPGVTYEQYF.

This clone was detected a few times. V and J are TRBV5-4 and TRBJ2-2; D not resolved. Germline CDR1 reads SGHNT; CDR2 reads YYREEE (reference sequence). The V and J ends lost 0 bases and 6 bases respectively, with 6 bases between them. The CDR3 extends over 13 amino acids. The CDR3 sequence is CASSLGGPGELFF. CDR3 coding DNA: TGTGCCAGCAGCTTGGGAGGCCCCGGGGAGCTGTTTTTT.

The J gene is TRBJ1-6, the V gene TRBV4-2, with unresolved D. The CDR3 has 14 amino acids. V was clipped by 0 bases and J by 9 bases, with 9 bases between them. CDR1 and CDR2 from the germline V gene are LGHNA and YNFKEQ. CDR3 sequence reads: CASSQDQEVSPLHF. For the CDR3, the DNA is TGTGCCAGCAGCCAAGATCAAGAGGTTTCACCCCTCCACTTT.

The V gene is TRBV5-1, the J gene TRBJ2-1; D is uncertain. The CDR3 spans 16 residues. Germline loops: CDR1 SGHRS, CDR2 YFSETQ. V was clipped by 0 bases and J by 0 bases, with 10 bases between them. The CDR3 loop is CASSLDSLYSYNEQFF. Written as DNA, the CDR3 is TGCGCCAGCAGCTTGGACAGTCTGTACTCCTACAATGAGCAGTTCTTC.

The chain couples TRBV28 to TRBJ1-2; D is unclear. The CDR3 is 13 residues long. The V end was cut by 10 bases, the J end by 0 bases, with 12 bases between. Germline values: CDR1 MDHEN, CDR2 SYDVKM. The CDR3 region has the DNA TGTGCCACCGTAATGGGGTCTAACTATGGCTACACCTTC. This codes for CATVMGSNYGYTF.

The chain has TRBV7-9 and TRBJ2-7, with a possible D match to TRBD2 (5 bases). The CDR3 spans 14 residues. Germline-derived CDR1 and CDR2 are SEHNR and FQNEAQ (reference sequence). The ends were cut back, 5 bases at V and 2 bases at J, with 13 bases in the middle. CDR3 sequence: CASSLRTAPYEQYF. For the CDR3, the DNA is TGTGCCAGCAGCCTTCGGACTGCACCCTACGAGCAGTACTTC.